This TCR beta chain came from a study of glioma-infiltrating T cells. TCR alpha and beta CDR3 regions were amplified from RNA using iRepertoire nested multiplex PCR. For one-step reverse transcription and amplification, roughly 95-400 ng of tissue mRNA or PBMC total RNA was used. MiXCR was run by TCRdb on the multiplex PCR reads, yielding one entry per CDR3 protein. The table lists 150,000 to 200,000 distinct CDR3 sequences, roughly 32% of them singletons, with around 20% in the top ten. This clonotype has at least ten counts. Its antigen is still unknown. Points from the study as a whole: Gliomas, especially low-grade, showed above-expected tissue-blood divergence; non-neoplastic patients showed below.

Trimming cost V 1 base and J 7 bases; bases outside gene matches: 7. Germline loops: CDR1 MRHNA, CDR2 SNTAGT. The CDR3 totals 15 residues. The rearrangement uses TRBV6-4 and TRBJ2-1; 7 bases agree with TRBD2. Sequenced sample: glioma tissue, nonneoplastic brain tissue, or PBMCs (not recorded which). The sequence was collected from a human donor with low-grade glioma or glioblastoma, undergoing nonglioma brain surgery, or in good health (not recorded which). The CDR3 reads CASSDFSTSRNEQFF. Here the CDR3 DNA reads TGTGCCAGCAGTGACTTCTCGACTAGCAGGAATGAGCAGTTCTTC.